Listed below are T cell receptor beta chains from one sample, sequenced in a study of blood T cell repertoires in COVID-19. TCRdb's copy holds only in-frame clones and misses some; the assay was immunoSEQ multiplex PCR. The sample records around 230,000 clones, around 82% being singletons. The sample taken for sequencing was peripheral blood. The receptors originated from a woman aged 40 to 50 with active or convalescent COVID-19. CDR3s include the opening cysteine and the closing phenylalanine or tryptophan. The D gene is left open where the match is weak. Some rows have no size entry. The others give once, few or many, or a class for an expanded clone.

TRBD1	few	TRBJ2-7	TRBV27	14	TGTGCCAGCGGGCCCGGGACAGGGGGCTCCGAGCAGTACTTC	CASGPGTGGSEQYF
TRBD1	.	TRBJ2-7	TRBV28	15	TGTGCCAGCAGTTCACTTGGGACAGGGGGCTACGAGCAGTACTTC	CASSSLGTGGYEQYF
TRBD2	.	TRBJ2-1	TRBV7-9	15	TGTGCCAGCAGCCTAGCGGGCGCATACTACAATGAGCAGTTCTTC	CASSLAGAYYNEQFF
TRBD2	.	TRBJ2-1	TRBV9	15	TGTGCCAGCAGCTTCAGGACTAGCGGTGACAATGAGCAGTTCTTC	CASSFRTSGDNEQFF
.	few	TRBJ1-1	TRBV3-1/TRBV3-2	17	TGTGCCAGCAGCCGGAGCACTGATTTTGGCTCGAACACTGAAGCTTTCTTT	CASSRSTDFGSNTEAFF
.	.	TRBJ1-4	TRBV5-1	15	TGCGCCAGCAGCTTTGACGGCAGGGAAAATGAAAAACTGTTTTTT	CASSFDGRENEKLFF
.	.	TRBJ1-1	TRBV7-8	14	TGTGCCAGCAGCTTAACCCGGGGGGCCACTGAAGCTTTCTTT	CASSLTRGATEAFF
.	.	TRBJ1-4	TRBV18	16	TGTGCCAGCTCACCGCCCAGGCCAGCAACTAATGAAAAACTGTTTTTT	CASSPPRPATNEKLFF
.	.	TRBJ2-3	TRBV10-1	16	TGCGCCAGCAGTGAGTTACTATCTCCAGGGTCAGATACGCAGTATTTT	CASSELLSPGSDTQYF
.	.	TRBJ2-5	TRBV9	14	TGTGCCAGCAGCGTAGCGGGTGGTGGTGAGACCCAGTACTTC	CASSVAGGGETQYF
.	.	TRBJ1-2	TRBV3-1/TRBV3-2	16	TGTGCCAGCAGCCAAGTCCTAGGGGGGGCGAACTATGGCTACACCTTC	CASSQVLGGANYGYTF
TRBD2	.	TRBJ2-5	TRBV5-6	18	TGTGCCAGCAGCCCTTATCCCCCCGGGACTAGGAGAGGGGAGACCCAGTACTTC	CASSPYPPGTRRGETQYF
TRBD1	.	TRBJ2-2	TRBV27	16	TGTGCCAGCAGTACACAGACAGGGGCGGACAGCGGGGAGCTGTTTTTT	CASSTQTGADSGELFF
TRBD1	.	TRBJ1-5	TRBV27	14	TGTGCCAGCAGTCCAGGGACAGGGAATCAGCCCCAGCATTTT	CASSPGTGNQPQHF
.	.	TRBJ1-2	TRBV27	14	TGTGCCAGCAGTTTTAGCGGACTGACATATGGCTACACCTTC	CASSFSGLTYGYTF
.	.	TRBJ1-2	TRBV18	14	TGTGCCAGCTCACCACGCGGTCCAATCTATGGCTACACCTTC	CASSPRGPIYGYTF
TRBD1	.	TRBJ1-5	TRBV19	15	TGTGCCAGTAAACTCCGGGACAGGGGAAATCAGCCCCAGCATTTT	CASKLRDRGNQPQHF
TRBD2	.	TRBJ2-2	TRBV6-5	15	TGTGCCAGCAGATCCGGGACTAGCGGGGCCGGGGAGCTGTTTTTT	CASRSGTSGAGELFF
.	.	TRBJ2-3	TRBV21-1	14	TGTGCCAGCAGTCGACGGCGGGGAACAGATACGCAGTATTTT	CASSRRRGTDTQYF
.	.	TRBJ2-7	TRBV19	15	TGTGCCAGTAGTATACAGGCAGGAAGGACCTACGAGCAGTACTTC	CASSIQAGRTYEQYF
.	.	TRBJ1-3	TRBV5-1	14	TGCGCCAGCAGCCGGACACTCTCTGGAAACACCATATATTTT	CASSRTLSGNTIYF
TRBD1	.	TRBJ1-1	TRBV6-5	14	TGTGCCAGCAGCTGGACAGGGACGAACACTGAAGCTTTCTTT	CASSWTGTNTEAFF
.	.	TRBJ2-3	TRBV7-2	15	TGTGCCAGCAGCTTACAGCAGGGTTCGACAGATACGCAGTATTTT	CASSLQQGSTDTQYF
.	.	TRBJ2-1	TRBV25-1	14	TGTGCCAGCAGTGAACTGGGGGCCAACGATGAGCAGTTCTTC	CASSELGANDEQFF
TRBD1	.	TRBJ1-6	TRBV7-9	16	TGTGCCAGCAGGTCATACTTGGGGACAGCCAATTCACCCCTCCACTTT	CASRSYLGTANSPLHF
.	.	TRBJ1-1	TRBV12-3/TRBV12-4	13	TGTGCCAGCAGTTTTAATGCGGGCACTGAAGCTTTCTTT	CASSFNAGTEAFF
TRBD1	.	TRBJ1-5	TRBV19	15	TGTGCCAGTAGTATTAGGGACAGGGGCCATCAGCCCCAGCATTTT	CASSIRDRGHQPQHF
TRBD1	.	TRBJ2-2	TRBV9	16	TGTGCCAGCAGCGTAGTTGGGACAGGGGGTGCCGGGGAGCTGTTTTTT	CASSVVGTGGAGELFF
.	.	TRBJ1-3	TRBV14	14	TGTGCCAGCAGCCCAACGGTATCTGGAAACACCATATATTTT	CASSPTVSGNTIYF
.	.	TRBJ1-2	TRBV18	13	TGTGCCAGCTCAAAAGAGCGAAACTATGGCTACACCTTC	CASSKERNYGYTF
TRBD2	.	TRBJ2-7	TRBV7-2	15	TGTGCCAGCAGCTTAGAAAGCGGGAGGGTAGGGGAGCAGTACTTC	CASSLESGRVGEQYF
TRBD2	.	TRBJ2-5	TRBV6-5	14	TGTGCCAGCAAGGGGACAGCGGGAGGGGAGACCCAGTACTTC	CASKGTAGGETQYF
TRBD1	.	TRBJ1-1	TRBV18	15	TGTGCCAGCTCACCCCTGACAGGGGGCGAGACTGAAGCTTTCTTT	CASSPLTGGETEAFF
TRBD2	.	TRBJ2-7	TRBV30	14	TGTGCCTGGAGGCCCAGCGGGGGGGCCTGGGAGCAGTACTTC	CAWRPSGGAWEQYF
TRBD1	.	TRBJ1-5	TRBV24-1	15	TGTGCCACCAGGCACCGGACAGGGTGGAATCAGCCCCAGCATTTT	CATRHRTGWNQPQHF